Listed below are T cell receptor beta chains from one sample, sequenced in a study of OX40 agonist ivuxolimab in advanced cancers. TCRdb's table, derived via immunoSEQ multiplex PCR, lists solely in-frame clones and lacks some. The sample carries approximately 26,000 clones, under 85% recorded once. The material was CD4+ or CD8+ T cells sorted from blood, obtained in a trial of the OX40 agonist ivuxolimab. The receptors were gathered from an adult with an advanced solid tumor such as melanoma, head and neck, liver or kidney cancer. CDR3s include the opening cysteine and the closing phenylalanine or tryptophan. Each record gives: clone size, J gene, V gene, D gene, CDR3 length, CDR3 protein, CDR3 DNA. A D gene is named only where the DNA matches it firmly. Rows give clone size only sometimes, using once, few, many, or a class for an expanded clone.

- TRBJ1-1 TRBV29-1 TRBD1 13 CSAPDRKNTEAFF TGCAGCGCGCCGGACAGGAAGAACACTGAAGCTTTCTTT
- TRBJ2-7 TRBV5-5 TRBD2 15 CASSFPSGLSYEQYF TGTGCCAGCAGCTTCCCTAGCGGCCTCTCCTACGAGCAGTACTTC
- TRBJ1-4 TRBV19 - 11 CASSPSEKLFF TGTGCCAGTTCACCATCTGAAAAACTGTTTTTT
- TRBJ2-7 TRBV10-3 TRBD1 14 CAISDRTGSYEQYF TGTGCCATCAGTGATAGGACAGGTTCCTACGAGCAGTACTTC
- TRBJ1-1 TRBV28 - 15 CASSSGQRGPPEAFF TGTGCCAGCAGTTCCGGACAGAGGGGCCCCCCTGAAGCTTTCTTT
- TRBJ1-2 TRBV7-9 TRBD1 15 CASSPRTGSLEGYTF TGTGCCAGCAGCCCACGGACAGGGAGTTTAGAAGGCTACACCTTC
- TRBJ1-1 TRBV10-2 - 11 CASSSGTEAFF TGCGCCAGCAGTTCCGGAACTGAAGCTTTCTTT
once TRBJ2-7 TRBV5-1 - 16 CASSLVGQGSSYEQYF TGCGCCAGCAGCTTGGTAGGGCAGGGAAGCTCCTACGAGCAGTACTTC
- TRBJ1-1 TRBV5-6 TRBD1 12 CASSLQGAEAFF TGTGCCAGCAGCTTACAGGGGGCTGAAGCTTTCTTT
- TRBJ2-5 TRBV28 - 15 CASSLPDFYQETQYF TGTGCCAGCAGTCTACCGGACTTTTACCAAGAGACCCAGTACTTC
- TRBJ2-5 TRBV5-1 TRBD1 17 CASSQDSGGRPQETQYF TGCGCCAGCAGCCAAGACTCAGGGGGCCGACCTCAAGAGACCCAGTACTTC
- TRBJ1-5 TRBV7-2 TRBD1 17 CASSLRGQVYSNQPQHF TGTGCCAGCAGCTTACGGGGACAGGTCTATAGCAATCAGCCCCAGCATTTT
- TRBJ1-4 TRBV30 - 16 CARLTLGPRGNEKLFF TGTGCCCGGTTGACTCTCGGACCCCGAGGGAATGAAAAACTGTTTTTT
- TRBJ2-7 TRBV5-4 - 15 CASSLSTGSSYEQYF TGTGCCAGCAGCTTATCGACAGGTAGCTCCTACGAGCAGTACTTC
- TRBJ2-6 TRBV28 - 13 CASRNSGANVLTF TGTGCCAGCCGGAACTCTGGGGCCAACGTCCTGACTTTC
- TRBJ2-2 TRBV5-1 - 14 CASKKGGGTGELFF TGCGCCAGCAAAAAGGGGGGAGGCACCGGGGAGCTGTTTTTT